The following is a T cell receptor beta chain sequence with its context. Germline V gene lookup returns CDR1 LGHNA and CDR2 YNFKEQ. V dropped 4 bases and J dropped 5 bases, with 8 bases sitting between them. The CDR3 sequence is 13 residues long. The sample comes from a study of blood T cell repertoires in COVID-19. Study overall: T cells, B-cell-depleted T cells, or PBMCs provided the cDNA or gDNA that served as material.

The Seattle patients, enrolled during active infection, were followed longitudinally. In the authors' workflow: Estimation of nucleated cell counts was performed using reference gene primer amplification. Sequenced by immunoSEQ multiplex PCR; TCRdb stores in-frame clones only, minus some. V, J and clone size derive from that table, while D and trimming were established from the DNA sequence. The sample records some 140,000 clones, about 80% being singletons. This clonotype originated in a woman in her sixties or seventies with COVID-19, enrolled during active disease. The rearrangement links TRBV4-2 to TRBJ1-4, with a possible D match to TRBD1 (5 bases). Sequencing was carried out using peripheral blood. This CDR3 reads CASSPDRNEKLFF. In DNA form, the CDR3 reads TGTGCCAGCAGCCCAGACAGAAATGAAAAACTGTTTTTT.